Presented here are 20 T cell receptor beta chains from one specimen sequenced in a study of blood T cell repertoires in COVID-19. Here immunoSEQ multiplex PCR was the method, and the copy in TCRdb shows in-frame clones only, minus some. Of approximately 250,000 clones in the sample, around nine tenths were seen once. The sequencing input was peripheral blood. These receptors all come from a man aged 40-55 years with active or convalescent COVID-19.

The chain carries TRBV9 and TRBJ2-2, with a weak D call TRBD1 (5 bases). CDR3 size: 14 residues. Germline V gene sequence: CDR1 SGDLS, CDR2 YYNGEE. With 3 bases removed from V and 2 bases from J, the gap between germline ends came to 8 bases. In nucleotides, the CDR3 is TGTGCCAGCAGCGGACAGAGTAACACCGGGGAGCTGTTTTTT. It yields the protein CASSGQSNTGELFF.

The table lists this clone with a count of one. The rearrangement links TRBV29-1 to TRBJ2-1; TRBD2 aligns across 12 bases. CDR3 length: 13 amino acids. V shed 5 bases, J shed 6 bases, and the junction held 2 bases outside the gene matches. CDR1 is SQVTM and CDR2 is ANQGSEA in the germline V gene. The CDR3 coding sequence is TGCAGCGTTCCTAGCGGGAGGGGCAATGAGCAGTTCTTC. Its protein product is CSVPSGRGNEQFF.

DNA of the CDR3: TGTGCCAGCAGCCCTCGGGGTTACACTGAAGCTTTCTTT. Its translation: CASSPRGYTEAFF. The chain is built from TRBV11-2 and TRBJ1-1; D uncertain. The CDR3 runs to 13 residues. The germline CDR1 and CDR2 sequences are SGHAT and FQNNGV. V was pared by 5 bases and J by 3 bases, with 10 bases between.

V gene TRBV5-1 combines with J gene TRBJ1-4; TRBD1 might be the D (6 bases). Between the trimmed V and J ends, which lost 0 bases and 5 bases, there was a span of 11 bases. This CDR3 comprises 15 residues. Germline assignment: CDR1 SGHRS and CDR2 YFSETQ. CDR3 loop: CASSLAAGVNEKLFF. The CDR3 region has the DNA TGCGCCAGCAGCTTGGCAGCAGGGGTGAATGAAAAACTGTTTTTT.

There are a few counts of this clone. The genes are TRBV5-6 and TRBJ2-7; D is ambiguous. The germline CDR1 and CDR2 sequences are SGHDT and YYEEEE. The CDR3 totals 14 residues. V dropped 0 bases and J dropped 2 bases, with 9 bases sitting between them. CDR3 region: CASSLGLRPYEQYF. DNA of the CDR3: TGTGCCAGCAGCTTGGGGCTCCGTCCCTACGAGCAGTACTTC. The full variable domain, completed using reference TRBV5-6 and TRBJ2-7, is DAGVTQSPTHLIKTRGQQVTLRCSPKSGHDTVSWYQQALGQGPQFIFQYYEEEERQRGNFPDRFSGHQFPNYSSELNVNALLLGDSALYLCASSLGLRPYEQYFGPGTRLTVT.

The chain uses TRBV9 and TRBJ2-3; D may be TRBD2 (6 bases). Trimming shortened V by 3 bases and J by 1 base, and 15 bases separated the two germline ends. This CDR3 region has 16 residues. Germline V gives CDR1 SGDLS, CDR2 YYNGEE. Here the CDR3 reads CASSGGLGLGTDTQYF. Here the CDR3 DNA reads TGTGCCAGCAGCGGCGGACTGGGACTGGGCACAGATACGCAGTATTTT.

The chain combines TRBV7-9 with TRBJ2-7; the match to TRBD2 covers 13 bases. CDR1 and CDR2 (germline): SEHNR, FQNEAQ (reference sequence). The CDR3 contains 16 residues. J lost 5 bases, V lost 5 bases, and 9 bases had no gene match. For the CDR3, the DNA is TGTGCCAGCAGCCCAACGACTAGCGGGAGGACCCACGAGCAGTACTTC. Translated: CASSPTTSGRTHEQYF. The full variable domain, rest sourced from reference TRBV7-9 and TRBJ2-7, is DTGVSQNPRHKITKRGQNVTFRCDPISEHNRLYWYRQTLGQGPEFLTYFQNEAQLEKSRLLSDRFSAERPKGSFSTLEIQRTEQGDSAMYLCASSPTTSGRTHEQYFGPGTRLTVT.

The chain couples TRBV19 to TRBJ2-3, with TRBD2 matching 8 bases. Germline V CDR1 and CDR2: LNHDA, SQIVND (reference sequence). V trimming: 6 bases; J trimming: 2 bases; junction bases outside the gene matches: 7. There are 15 residues in the CDR3. In nucleotides, the CDR3 is TGTGCCAGTAGGATTAGCGGGGCCCCCACAGATACGCAGTATTTT. Its translation: CASRISGAPTDTQYF.

The CDR3 is CASSVGTGDSTDTQYF. The CDR3 DNA reads as TGTGCCAGCAGCGTCGGGACAGGGGATAGCACAGATACGCAGTATTTT. The rearrangement joins TRBV9 to TRBJ2-3; TRBD1 matches at 10 bases. Trimming at V came to 2 bases and at J to 0 bases, leaving 3 bases not matched to a gene. Germline values: CDR1 SGDLS, CDR2 YYNGEE. The CDR3 runs to 16 residues.

This chain uses TRBV24-1 with TRBJ2-5; maybe TRBD1 (6 bases). V was cut by 3 bases and J by 0 bases, with 16 bases left in between. CDR3 length: 17 residues. CDR1 is KGHDR, CDR2 SFDVKD, per germline. The CDR3 here is CATSDPGQSNYQETQYF. The CDR3 DNA reads as TGTGCCACCAGTGATCCCGGACAGTCAAATTACCAAGAGACCCAGTACTTC.

The rearrangement joins TRBV29-1 to TRBJ1-1; a possible D gene is TRBD1 (5 bases). Germline values: CDR1 SQVTM, CDR2 ANQGSEA. Trimming shortened V by 0 bases and J by 3 bases, and 14 bases separated the two germline ends. The CDR3 has 15 residues. CDR3 loop: CSVEDQGRKDTEAFF. Written as DNA, the CDR3 is TGCAGCGTTGAAGATCAGGGCAGGAAAGACACTGAAGCTTTCTTT.

Here the CDR3 reads CASSLAGGQARNEQFF. The CDR3 nucleotides read TGTGCCAGCAGCTTAGCGGGGGGGCAAGCCCGGAATGAGCAGTTCTTC. This rearrangement joins TRBV7-6 to TRBJ2-1, with D possibly TRBD2 on 7 matching bases. The V and J ends lost 0 bases and 7 bases respectively, with 16 bases between them. This CDR3 contains 16 residues. The germline gives CDR1 SGHVS, CDR2 FNYEAQ.

The chain links TRBV18 to TRBJ2-5; 7 positions match TRBD2. Unmatched junction bases numbered 3, after V lost 3 bases and J lost 5 bases. The CDR3 is 13 residues long. The germline CDR1 and CDR2 sequences are KGHSH and LQKENI. The CDR3 region has the DNA TGTGCCAGCTCACCGGGGGGGAGCGAGACCCAGTACTTC. Amino acids: CASSPGGSETQYF.

The chain uses TRBV7-9 and TRBJ1-1; D remains ambiguous. Trimming stripped 1 base from V and 1 base from J, with 10 bases between. CDR1 is SEHNR, CDR2 FQNEAQ, per germline (reference sequence). The CDR3 runs 15 residues. The CDR3 DNA follows: TGTGCCAGCAGCTTAGTACAACTAGGGAACACTGAAGCTTTCTTT. Residues: CASSLVQLGNTEAFF. The full variable domain, rest sourced from reference TRBV7-9 and TRBJ1-1, is DTGVSQNPRHKITKRGQNVTFRCDPISEHNRLYWYRQTLGQGPEFLTYFQNEAQLEKSRLLSDRFSAERPKGSFSTLEIQRTEQGDSAMYLCASSLVQLGNTEAFFGQGTRLTVV.

This rearrangement joins TRBV5-1 to TRBJ2-1; D might be TRBD2 (6 bases). Germline CDR1 and CDR2: SGHRS and YFSETQ. Trimming took off 4 bases at V and 4 bases at J, with 15 bases between the two ends. The CDR3 is 15 amino acids. CDR3 bases: TGCGCCAGCAGCCTGGAGGGACTCTCGTACAATGAGCAGTTCTTC. This gives the protein CASSLEGLSYNEQFF.

The chain joins TRBV7-9 to TRBJ2-7; D is unclear. CDR3 length: 12 residues. The germline V gene encodes CDR1 SEHNR and CDR2 FQNEAQ (reference sequence). Trimming took 1 base from V and 7 from J, leaving 8 bases between them. The DNA for the CDR3 is TGTGCCAGCAGCTTAGGAGCTTGGGAGCAGTACTTC. Translated: CASSLGAWEQYF.

V gene TRBV7-2 combines with J gene TRBJ2-3; D is undetermined. The CDR3 loop spans 14 amino acids. The V and J ends lost 7 bases and 0 bases respectively, with 11 bases between them. Per the germline V gene, CDR1 is SGHTA and CDR2 is FQGNSA. The CDR3 coding sequence is TGTGCCAGCAAGTGGAGAAGGAGCACAGATACGCAGTATTTT. It specifies CASKWRRSTDTQYF.

V usage is TRBV18 and J usage is TRBJ2-3; tentative D call: TRBD1 (5 bases). The CDR3 length is 15 residues. V lost 3 bases and J 1 base, leaving 11 bases between the germline ends. Germline V gene lookup returns CDR1 KGHSH and CDR2 LQKENI. For the CDR3, the DNA is TGTGCCAGCTCACCTCAGCAGGGCGGCACAGATACGCAGTATTTT. It codes for CASSPQQGGTDTQYF. The full variable domain, in which reference TRBV18 and TRBJ2-3 provide the parts outside the CDR3, is NAGVMQNPRHLVRRRGQEARLRCSPMKGHSHVYWYRQLPEEGLKFMVYLQKENIIDESGMPKERFSAEFPKEGPSILRIQQVVRGDSAAYFCASSPQQGGTDTQYFGPGTRLTVL.

The chain links TRBV10-1 to TRBJ2-3; weak D call: TRBD2 (5 bases). This CDR3 is 15 amino acids long. Germline V gives CDR1 WNHNN, CDR2 SYGVQD (reference sequence). The V end was cut by 6 bases, the J end by 6 bases, with 19 bases between. In DNA, the CDR3 is TGCGCCAGCAGGATCAGACTTGGAGCGGAGGATACGCAGTATTTT. This codes for CASRIRLGAEDTQYF.

This chain joins TRBV6-2 or TRBV6-3 and TRBJ1-5, with TRBD1 matching over 9 bases. The CDR3 sequence is 15 residues long. J was trimmed by 4 bases and V by 6 bases; bases with no gene match: 7. Germline V gene lookup returns CDR1 MNHEY and CDR2 SVGEGT. CDR3 region: CASSAQGAGNQPQHF. CDR3 nucleotides: TGTGCCAGCAGCGCACAGGGGGCGGGTAATCAGCCCCAGCATTTT.